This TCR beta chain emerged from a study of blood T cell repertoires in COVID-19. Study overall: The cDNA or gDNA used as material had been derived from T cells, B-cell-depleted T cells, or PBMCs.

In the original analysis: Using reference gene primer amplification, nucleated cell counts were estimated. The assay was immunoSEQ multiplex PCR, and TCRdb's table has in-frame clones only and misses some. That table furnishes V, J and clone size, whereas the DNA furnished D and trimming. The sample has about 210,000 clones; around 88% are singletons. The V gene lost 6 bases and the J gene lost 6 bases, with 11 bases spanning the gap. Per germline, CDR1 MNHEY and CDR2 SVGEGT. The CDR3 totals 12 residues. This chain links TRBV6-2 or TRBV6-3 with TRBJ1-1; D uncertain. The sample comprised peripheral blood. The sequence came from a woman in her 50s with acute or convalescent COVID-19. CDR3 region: CASSTQWAEAFF. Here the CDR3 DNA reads TGTGCCAGCAGCACACAGTGGGCTGAAGCTTTCTTT.